The T cell receptor (beta chain) under discussion was sequenced for a study of response to subunit inactivated influenza vaccine. TCRdb redid the calling of the RT-PCR reads with MiXCR, one entry per CDR3 protein. The sample holds around 760,000 distinct CDR3 sequences, approximately 14% seen once. Germline CDR1 and CDR2: LNHNV and YYDKDF (reference sequence). The CDR3 contains 14 residues. Trimming took off 1 base at V and 4 bases at J, with 10 bases between the two ends. The J gene is TRBJ1-1, the V gene TRBV15; D call uncertain. The sequence derives from a man between 45 and 60 years old who received an inactivated influenza vaccine. The sample here was PBMCs from blood, taken around 15 days before vaccination. CDR3 sequence reads: CATSRGREGTEAFF. The CDR3 region has the DNA TGTGCCACCAGCAGAGGACGGGAGGGCACTGAAGCTTTCTTT.